Below, 27 T cell receptor beta chains from the same sample are listed, as sequenced in a study of a mutant IDH1 vaccine in newly diagnosed glioma. Time point described: baseline, week 1 (first vaccination visit). Treatment described: pre-vaccination baseline after standard-of-care therapy. Libraries were prepared by immunoSEQ multiplex PCR; TCRdb keeps only in-frame clonotypes and omits some of them. Here the sample spans around 100,000 clones, about 80% being singletons. This sample comprised PBMCs, obtained from a glioma patient treated with radiotherapy, temozolomide or both. The receptors shown here come from a man in his forties or fifties with glioma. Some clones in this sample may be carry-over from other donors' samples.

The chain joins TRBV27 to TRBJ1-4; D call uncertain. With 6 bases removed from V and 4 bases from J, the gap between germline ends came to 9 bases. Germline V gives CDR1 MNHEY, CDR2 SMNVEV (reference sequence). This CDR3 has 13 amino acids. The CDR3 sequence: CASSRPGNEKLFF. The CDR3 coding sequence is TGTGCCAGCAGCCGGCCGGGTAATGAAAAACTGTTTTTT.

The chain employs TRBV14 and TRBJ1-2; 7 bases are shared with TRBD1. Germline assignment: CDR1 SGHDN and CDR2 FVKESK. V trimming: 1 base; J trimming: 4 bases; junction bases outside the gene matches: 6. CDR3 size: 15 residues. CDR3 in amino acids: CASSQGGRGVYGYTF. The CDR3 region has the DNA TGTGCCAGCAGCCAAGGGGGCAGGGGGGTCTATGGCTACACCTTC.

The chain carries TRBV30 and TRBJ2-3; D possibly corresponds to TRBD1 (6 bases). V was clipped by 3 bases and J by 0 bases, with 10 bases between them. This CDR3 has 14 amino acids. Looked up from germline, CDR1 is GTSNPN and CDR2 is SVGIG (reference sequence). The CDR3: CAWRRGTSTDTQYF. The CDR3 DNA reads TGTGCCTGGAGGAGGGGGACAAGCACAGATACGCAGTATTTT.

This sequence joins TRBV10-3 and TRBJ1-4, with a possible D match to TRBD1 (5 bases). The CDR3 covers 13 residues. CDR1 ENHRY and CDR2 SYGVKD come from the germline V gene. V was trimmed by 7 bases and J by 7 bases, leaving 13 bases between them. CDR3: CAIMAQGTEKLFF. The CDR3 DNA follows: TGTGCCATCATGGCCCAGGGAACTGAAAAACTGTTTTTT.

This chain joins TRBV29-1 and TRBJ2-5, with D possibly being TRBD2 (6 bases). V was cut by 6 bases and J by 2 bases, with 34 bases left in between. The CDR3 runs to 20 residues. Germline V gene sequence: CDR1 SQVTM, CDR2 ANQGSEA. The CDR3 protein is CSVGDFQIIAASKGQETQYF. DNA for the CDR3: TGCAGCGTCGGGGACTTCCAGATTATCGCTGCCTCGAAAGGTCAAGAGACCCAGTACTTC.

V is TRBV6-1 and J is TRBJ2-5; the D gene could be TRBD1 or TRBD2 (5 bases each). Germline V gives CDR1 MNHNS, CDR2 SASEGT. The length of the CDR3 is 15 residues. The V and J ends lost 5 bases and 2 bases respectively, with 15 bases between them. CDR3 in amino acids: CASSSHSWGQETQYF. The CDR3, as DNA: TGTGCCAGCAGTTCCCACAGCTGGGGGCAAGAGACCCAGTACTTC.

The chain carries TRBV5-4 and TRBJ1-1; 7 positions agree with TRBD1. The length of the CDR3 is 15 residues. With 1 base clipped from V and 2 bases from J, the junction kept 5 bases outside the gene matches. Germline lookup yields CDR1 SGHNT and CDR2 YYREEE (reference sequence). CDR3 DNA sequence: TGTGCCAGCAGCTTGATCGACAGGGCCAACACTGAAGCTTTCTTT. Its protein is CASSLIDRANTEAFF. The entire variable domain, with the rest obtained from reference TRBV5-4 and TRBJ1-1, is as follows: ETGVTQSPTHLIKTRGQQVTLRCSSQSGHNTVSWYQQALGQGPQFIFQYYREEENGRGNFPPRFSGLQFPNYSSELNVNALELDDSALYLCASSLIDRANTEAFFGQGTRLTVV.

V is TRBV5-1 and J is TRBJ2-7; tentative D call: TRBD1 (8 bases). The CDR3 is 16 residues long. Germline CDR1 reads SGHRS; CDR2 reads YFSETQ. Between the trimmed V and J ends, which lost 4 bases and 3 bases, there was a span of 20 bases. The CDR3 DNA reads as TGCGCCAGCAGCAGGGGAGGACAGGGAGGGAGCTACGAGCAGTACTTC. This encodes CASSRGGQGGSYEQYF. The complete variable domain, with remaining parts taken from reference TRBV5-1 and TRBJ2-7, reads KAGVTQTPRYLIKTRGQQVTLSCSPISGHRSVSWYQQTPGQGLQFLFEYFSETQRNKGNFPGRFSGRQFSNSRSEMNVSTLELGDSALYLCASSRGGQGGSYEQYFGPGTRLTVT.

This chain connects TRBV10-3 to TRBJ2-1; D is possibly TRBD1 (5 bases). The CDR3 has 13 residues. Germline assignment: CDR1 ENHRY and CDR2 SYGVKD. Between the trimmed V and J ends, which lost 10 bases and 7 bases, there was a span of 17 bases. The CDR3 DNA is TGTGCCACAAGGGGCTCCCTTGGAAATGAGCAGTTCTTC. This codes for CATRGSLGNEQFF.

J is TRBJ1-4 and V is TRBV15; 8 bases match TRBD1. V trimming: 3 bases; J trimming: 8 bases; junction bases outside the gene matches: 8. Germline V gene lookup returns CDR1 LNHNV and CDR2 YYDKDF (reference sequence). This CDR3 comprises 15 residues. The CDR3 DNA reads as TGTGCCACCAGCAGTCTCGACAGGGGTGAGGAAAAACTGTTTTTT. Protein: CATSSLDRGEEKLFF.

The gene calls are TRBV19 and TRBJ1-1; maybe TRBD1 (6 bases). The germline V and J ends were trimmed by 5 bases and 1 base, with 11 bases remaining between them. CDR1 LNHDA and CDR2 SQIVND come from the germline V gene (reference sequence). The CDR3 totals 14 residues. CDR3 DNA sequence: TGTGCCAGTAGTGATACAGGGTGGAACACTGAAGCTTTCTTT. It specifies CASSDTGWNTEAFF.

This clone was picked up a small number of times. The V gene is TRBV7-3, the J gene TRBJ1-5; 9 bases match TRBD1. Per the germline V gene, CDR1 is SGHTA and CDR2 is FQGTGA. V dropped 3 bases and J dropped 5; count of bases not matched to a gene: 14. The CDR3 is made up of 18 amino acids. In nucleotides, the CDR3 is TGTGCCAGCAGCTTCACATCGAGGACAGGGGACTCGGATCAGCCCCAGCATTTT. This sequence encodes CASSFTSRTGDSDQPQHF.

This clone has just a few counts. The chain couples TRBV27 to TRBJ1-2, with D unclear. Germline CDR1 reads MNHEY; CDR2 reads SMNVEV (reference sequence). The V gene lost 5 bases and the J gene lost 4 bases, with 11 bases spanning the gap. The CDR3 is 13 amino acids. CDR3 in DNA: TGTGCCAGCAGTCCCCCGGGGTCCTATGGCTACACCTTC. Translation gives CASSPPGSYGYTF.

The CDR3 spells CASGHRGASYEQYF. The CDR3 nucleotides are TGTGCCAGCGGGCACAGGGGGGCAAGCTACGAGCAGTACTTC. V gene TRBV6-5 combines with J gene TRBJ2-7; 8 nucleotides line up with TRBD1. CDR1 MNHEY and CDR2 SVGAGI come from the germline V gene. The CDR3 covers 14 residues. The V segment lost 8 bases and the J segment 3 bases; nucleotides outside the gene matches: 9.

The chain is built from TRBV5-1 and TRBJ2-7, with 10 bases identical to TRBD2. This CDR3 contains 15 residues. Germline V gene data show CDR1 as SGHRS and CDR2 as YFSETQ. J gave up 6 bases and V 4 bases, and 10 bases lay outside the gene matches. CDR3 amino acids: CASSPGTSAGLEQYF. For the CDR3, the DNA is TGCGCCAGCAGCCCCGGGACTAGCGCAGGTCTCGAGCAGTACTTC. The whole variable domain, filled in from reference TRBV5-1 and TRBJ2-7, reads KAGVTQTPRYLIKTRGQQVTLSCSPISGHRSVSWYQQTPGQGLQFLFEYFSETQRNKGNFPGRFSGRQFSNSRSEMNVSTLELGDSALYLCASSPGTSAGLEQYFGPGTRLTVT.

The V and J genes are TRBV7-8 and TRBJ2-1; D is perhaps TRBD2 (6 bases). Germline lookup yields CDR1 SGHVS and CDR2 FQNEAQ. V lost 5 bases and J lost 4, with 15 bases in between. CDR3 length: 15 amino acids. The CDR3, as DNA: TGTGCCAGCAGCCATGGGCTAGCGAGTTACAATGAGCAGTTCTTC. This sequence encodes CASSHGLASYNEQFF.

The chain couples TRBV6-5 to TRBJ2-5; no reliable D call. The CDR3 covers 15 residues. Trimming took off 8 bases at V and 2 bases at J, with 18 bases between the two ends. The germline gives CDR1 MNHEY, CDR2 SVGAGI. The CDR3 is CASGRNRYPQETQYF. CDR3 coding DNA: TGTGCCAGCGGACGGAATAGGTATCCTCAAGAGACCCAGTACTTC.

The chain employs TRBV4-1 and TRBJ1-4; 8 nucleotides line up with TRBD1. With V trimmed by 2 bases and J by 6 bases, 11 bases remained unmatched. The CDR3 is 17 amino acids. Germline V gene data show CDR1 as MGHRA and CDR2 as YSYEKL. The CDR3 here is CASSQSRRTGRDEKLFF. CDR3 nucleotide sequence: TGCGCCAGCAGCCAAAGCCGGAGGACAGGGAGGGATGAAAAACTGTTTTTT.

The CDR3: CASSVVVAGGRETQYF. CDR3 nucleotides: TGTGCCAGCAGCGTAGTTGTAGCGGGGGGCCGCGAGACCCAGTACTTC. The genes are TRBV9 and TRBJ2-5; 10 nucleotides agree with TRBD2. Germline CDR1 reads SGDLS; CDR2 reads YYNGEE. With 0 bases clipped from V and 5 bases from J, the junction kept 7 bases outside the gene matches. The CDR3 has 16 residues.

Of note for this clone: This sample includes further DNA sequences coding for the same CDR3. The chain joins TRBV6-5 to TRBJ1-6; D is ambiguous. The ends were cut back, 0 bases at V and 6 bases at J, with 0 bases in the middle. CDR3 length: 12 amino acids. Looked up from germline, CDR1 is MNHEY and CDR2 is SVGAGI. The CDR3 coding sequence is TGTGCCAGCAGTTACTCTAATTCACCCCTCCACTTT. Translation gives CASSYSNSPLHF.

The V gene is TRBV11-1, the J gene TRBJ2-5; 14 nucleotides match TRBD2. This CDR3 contains 16 residues. The V gene end was trimmed by 1 base and the J gene end by 4 bases; junction bases not matched to a gene: 2. Germline-derived CDR1 and CDR2 are SGHAT and FQDESV (reference sequence). This CDR3 reads CASSLGGLAGGETQYF. The CDR3 coding sequence is TGTGCCAGCAGCTTAGGCGGACTAGCGGGGGGAGAGACCCAGTACTTC.

This chain links TRBV5-6 with TRBJ1-3; D not certain. V was pared by 1 base and J by 2 bases, with 7 bases between. The germline CDR1 and CDR2 sequences are SGHDT and YYEEEE. The CDR3 is 14 residues long. The CDR3, as DNA: TGTGCCAGCAGCTTGCGGGCCACTGGAAACACCATATATTTT. Amino acids: CASSLRATGNTIYF.

The chain carries TRBV7-6 and TRBJ2-1, with D possibly matching TRBD2 (7 bases). The germline V and J ends were trimmed by 2 bases and 8 bases, with 16 bases remaining between them. Germline CDR1 and CDR2: SGHVS and FNYEAQ. The CDR3 loop spans 15 amino acids. CDR3 region: CASSLLGGQGDEQFF. The CDR3 nucleotides read TGTGCCAGCAGCTTACTGGGGGGGCAAGGGGATGAGCAGTTCTTC.

To note about this clone: At the DNA level, this CDR3 is encoded by other sequences in the same sample as well. This sequence joins TRBV27 and TRBJ1-5; 9 bases match TRBD1. The CDR3 is made up of 14 amino acids. The V gene's germline CDR1 is MNHEY and CDR2 SMNVEV (reference sequence). J was trimmed by 3 bases and V by 6 bases; bases with no gene match: 3. CDR3 region: CASRGTGLNQPQHF. In DNA, the CDR3 is TGTGCCAGCAGAGGGACAGGGCTCAATCAGCCCCAGCATTTT.

CDR3 sequence (DNA): TGTGCCAGCAGCCCGGACGACGAGCAGTACTTC. This gives the protein CASSPDDEQYF. The rearrangement uses TRBV7-9 and TRBJ2-7; D remains unclear. This CDR3 contains 11 residues. The germline V gene encodes CDR1 SEHNR and CDR2 FQNEAQ (reference sequence). Trimming took 5 bases from V and 5 from J, leaving 7 bases between them.

The V call is TRBV6-5, the J call TRBJ1-6; tentatively, D is TRBD1 (5 bases). Germline CDR1 is MNHEY and CDR2 is SVGAGI. The ends were cut back, 0 bases at V and 14 bases at J, with 14 bases in the middle. This CDR3 has 14 residues. CDR3 nucleotide sequence: TGTGCCAGCAGTTACTCGGGGGAGGAATATGCCCTCCACTTT. It codes for CASSYSGEEYALHF.

The chain recombines TRBV7-9 with TRBJ2-3, with D perhaps being TRBD1 or TRBD2 (5 bases each). The V gene's germline CDR1 is SEHNR and CDR2 FQNEAQ (reference sequence). The CDR3 is 13 amino acids. V was cut by 2 bases and J by 9 bases, with 12 bases left in between. The CDR3 DNA reads as TGTGCCAGCAGCTTACGAGGGGCCGACACGCAGTATTTT. Translating gives CASSLRGADTQYF.